A selection of T cell receptor beta chains follows, all from one sample in a study of identical twins. TCRdb used MiXCR to reprocess the 5' RACE reads, holding one entry per CDR3 protein. The sample carries around 470,000 distinct CDR3 sequences, over 12% recorded once. This sample also appeared in a second study, on yellow fever vaccine responses in identical twins.

Sequences were obtained from CD4+ T cells sorted from blood. Receptors originate from a young woman in good health. The CDR3 runs from the conserved cysteine through the conserved F or W. D genes are given only for firm matches. Size values are once, few and many counts, or a class for expanded clones, and some rows have none.

D,V,size,J,CDR3,DNA
-,TRBV2,-,TRBJ2-5,CASSGGLDDGTQYF,TGTGCCAGCTCAGGGGGACTAGACGATGGGACCCAGTACTTC
TRBD2,TRBV2,many,TRBJ2-7,CASKVAGGPTYEQYF,TGTGCCAGCAAGGTGGCGGGAGGACCTACCTACGAGCAGTACTTC
TRBD1,TRBV6-2/TRBV6-3,few,TRBJ2-2,CASRRGRNTGELFF,TGTGCCAGCAGAAGGGGGCGGAACACCGGGGAGCTGTTTTTT
-,TRBV4-2,few,TRBJ2-3,CASSQDLLADFTDTQYF,TGTGCCAGCAGCCAAGATTTGCTAGCAGACTTCACAGATACGCAGTATTTT
-,TRBV19,-,TRBJ2-5,CASSIFTGMQETQYF,TGTGCCAGTAGTATATTTACAGGGATGCAAGAGACCCAGTACTTC
TRBD2,TRBV5-1,-,TRBJ2-1,CASSLGGRGSDEQFF,TGCGCCAGCAGCTTGGGCGGGAGGGGAAGCGATGAGCAGTTCTTC
-,TRBV21-1,-,TRBJ2-3,CAVNRDRETDTQYF,TGTGCCGTAAACCGGGACAGGGAAACAGATACGCAGTATTTT
TRBD1,TRBV12-3/TRBV12-4,-,TRBJ1-1,CASSFSGGRNTEAFF,TGTGCCAGCAGTTTCTCAGGGGGCAGGAACACTGAAGCTTTCTTT
-,TRBV7-8,few,TRBJ2-1,CASSLSENWNEQFF,TGTGCCAGCAGCTTATCAGAGAATTGGAATGAGCAGTTCTTC
-,TRBV6-5,-,TRBJ2-2,CASSYSGGGGWTGELFF,TGTGCCAGCAGTTACTCGGGGGGGGGCGGGTGGACCGGGGAGCTGTTTTTT
-,TRBV5-1,many,TRBJ2-3,CASSLSPYTDTQYF,TGCGCCAGCAGCTTGAGCCCTTATACAGATACGCAGTATTTT
-,TRBV3-1,-,TRBJ2-1,CASSQETPRNQQFF,TGTGCCAGCAGCCAGGAGACTCCCCGCAATCAGCAGTTCTTC
-,TRBV12-3/TRBV12-4,many,TRBJ2-2,CASRTSGGTGELFF,TGTGCCAGCAGAACATCCGGTGGGACCGGGGAGCTGTTTTTT
-,TRBV20-1,many,TRBJ2-1,CSAQTNYNEQFF,TGCAGTGCGCAGACCAATTACAATGAGCAGTTCTTC
TRBD1,TRBV2,few,TRBJ2-1,CASIPRGQGSSSEQFF,TGTGCCAGCATTCCGAGGGGGCAGGGGAGCAGCAGCGAGCAGTTCTTC
TRBD1,TRBV10-3,few,TRBJ1-5,CAISDPTGGGNQPQHF,TGTGCCATCAGTGATCCCACAGGGGGAGGCAATCAGCCCCAGCATTTT
-,TRBV12-3/TRBV12-4,few,TRBJ2-3,CASSQHKGPGYTDTQYF,TGTGCCAGCAGTCAACACAAGGGACCTGGCTACACAGATACGCAGTATTTT
TRBD1,TRBV6-5,few,TRBJ1-1,CASNSWTGGGGREAFF,TGTGCCAGCAATTCATGGACAGGGGGGGGTGGGCGTGAAGCTTTCTTT
-,TRBV3-1,many,TRBJ2-1,CASSSPGLKNEQFF,TGTGCCAGCAGCTCTCCGGGACTCAAGAATGAGCAGTTCTTC
-,TRBV6-2/TRBV6-3,many,TRBJ2-1,CASSYQYNEQFF,TGTGCCAGCAGTTACCAATACAATGAGCAGTTCTTC
-,TRBV30,-,TRBJ1-2,CAWSVAGVRNYGYTF,TGTGCCTGGAGTGTAGCGGGAGTGAGGAACTATGGCTACACCTTC
-,TRBV12-3/TRBV12-4,few,TRBJ2-5,CASSLSWATQYF,TGTGCCAGCAGTTTATCTTGGGCGACCCAGTACTTC
TRBD2,TRBV4-2,-,TRBJ2-3,CASSQGGLAETDTQYF,TGTGCCAGCAGCCAAGGGGGACTAGCGGAAACAGATACGCAGTATTTT
TRBD1,TRBV18,few,TRBJ2-1,CASSRNYGTGGGSPIPREQFF,TGTGCCAGCTCACGAAACTACGGGACAGGGGGCGGGAGCCCCATCCCAAGGGAGCAGTTCTTC
-,TRBV7-8,few,TRBJ2-2,CASTHSPANTGELFF,TGTGCCAGCACCCATAGTCCGGCGAACACCGGGGAGCTGTTTTTT